This T cell receptor (beta chain) was recovered during a study of T cells in localized non-small cell lung cancer. The study, taken as a whole, reports: Sequence data derive from only one tumor region, so heterogeneity remains possible.

As for this clone: Its antigen is unknown.

Repertoires were generated with immunoSEQ multiplex PCR, while TCRdb's copy carries only in-frame clones and drops some. This table holds some 56,000 clones, about nine tenths found once. Germline assignment: CDR1 SGHTA and CDR2 FQGNSA. The CDR3 has 17 amino acids. V gave up 1 base and J gave up 10 bases, with 20 bases separating them. The rearrangement uses TRBV7-2 and TRBJ1-6; D is unresolved. The sequenced sample was peripheral blood, obtained before any cancer treatment. This TCR was recovered from a woman aged 40-69 years with stage I lung adenocarcinoma. CDR3 sequence reads: CASSLGRNILGDSPLHF. In nucleotides, the CDR3 is TGTGCCAGCAGCTTAGGGAGGAACATCCTAGGAGACTCACCCCTCCACTTT.